Given below is one T cell receptor beta chain in context. This clone appeared once. Its antigen has not been determined. Within one base of it there is no much larger clone, and no base qualities were kept. From cysteine to phenylalanine, the CDR3 is 15 amino acids long. Only CDR3 DNA is held: 45 bases, read in frame from base 1. Reading the germline V gene gives CDR1 SGHRS and CDR2 YFSETQ. V loses 2 bases, J loses 4 bases, and the germline ends lie 12 bases apart. This sample is part of a study of blood T cell repertoires in COVID-19 (dated by TCRdb to 2019 to 2021). Background on the whole study: Samples covering the acute and convalescent phases of COVID-19 were provided by collaborators in the United States, Italy and Spain. A de-identified subject ID, COVID-19 status, age in years and sex were almost always included in the sample metadata. Deeply sampled blood TCRbeta repertoires from subjects exposed to, actively infected with, or recovered from COVID-19 were included in the dataset. The material from the prospective study consisted of cDNA or gDNA derived from T cells, B-cell-depleted T cells, or PBMCs. The samples were drawn from two sources: the first 160 participants of the ongoing ImmuneRACE study, and fewer than 1,500 subjects contributed by 6 global collaborators. Where available, HLA class I and class II types were taken from metadata supplied by the sample provider and were not determined by assay-based typing. The repertoires were made available in a free public database intended to serve as a resource for research on the immune response to SARS-CoV-2.

The immunoSEQ Assay, a bias-controlled multiplex PCR, was used to amplify TCRbeta CDR3 regions from genomic DNA. The authors' pipeline ran thus. Nucleated cell counts per sample were estimated from amplification of reference gene primers within the assay. To quantify the absolute abundance of each unique TCRbeta CDR3 rearrangement, sequence reads were collapsed and filtered. For each sample, productive Simpson clonality was calculated by taking the square root of Simpson's diversity index across productive rearrangements. The clones in this table, taken by TCRdb from immuneACCESS, are in-frame only. Not every clone is retained; where verified, under half of the shortfall comes from an unresolved V gene, and the cause of the rest is unknown. Clone size and the V and J calls come from that table; the DNA yielded D and trimming. For this sample there are around 38,000 clones; around 90% appear just once. The ten most abundant clones make up around 5.1% of the sample.

One collaborating source in Seattle enrolled patients during active infection and followed them longitudinally through the course of disease. Each collaborating institution followed its own protocols to collect whole blood in K2EDTA tubes. For TCRbeta analysis, collaborator samples were shipped as frozen whole blood, as isolated PBMCs, or as DNA extracted from either sample type. Results the study describes overall, beyond this receptor: The amount of clinical and demographic metadata varied by source and participant and was provided uncurated.

Recombination linked TRBV5-1 to TRBJ2-2; TRBD1 is perhaps the D gene, given 5 matching bases. The origin of this receptor is a man aged 60 to 69 with COVID-19, enrolled during active disease. Sequences were obtained from peripheral blood. The CDR3: CASSFIQGGTGELFF. The DNA sequence is as follows: TGCGCCAGCAGCTTCATCCAGGGCGGCACCGGGGAGCTGTTTTTT.